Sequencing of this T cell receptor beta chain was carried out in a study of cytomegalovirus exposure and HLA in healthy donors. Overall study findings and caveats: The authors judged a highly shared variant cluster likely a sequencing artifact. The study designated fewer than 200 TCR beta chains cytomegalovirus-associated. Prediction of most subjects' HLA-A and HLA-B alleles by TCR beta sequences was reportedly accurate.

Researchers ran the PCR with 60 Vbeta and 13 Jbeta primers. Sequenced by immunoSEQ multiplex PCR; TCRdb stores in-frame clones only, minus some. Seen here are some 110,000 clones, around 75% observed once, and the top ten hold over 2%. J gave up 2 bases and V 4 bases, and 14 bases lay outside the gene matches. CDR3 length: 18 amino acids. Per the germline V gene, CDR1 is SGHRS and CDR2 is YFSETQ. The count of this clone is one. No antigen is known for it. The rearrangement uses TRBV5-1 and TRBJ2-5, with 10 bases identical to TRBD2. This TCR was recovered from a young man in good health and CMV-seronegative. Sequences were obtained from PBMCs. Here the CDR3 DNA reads TGCGCCAGCAGCCGGGACCGGGCTAGCGGGGGAGGGCAAGAGACCCAGTACTTC. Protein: CASSRDRASGGGQETQYF.